This entry lists 15 T cell receptor beta chains sequenced from one sample in a study of blood T cell repertoires in COVID-19. Some clones are missing from TCRdb's copy, which holds only in-frame ones; the method was immunoSEQ multiplex PCR. In the table there are 380,000 or so clones, approximately 80% of which are singletons. Sequenced: peripheral blood. These receptors originate from a human donor with acute or convalescent COVID-19. The donor label of this sample is uncertain.

Many counts were recorded for this clone. The chain couples TRBV5-5 to TRBJ2-1; D is perhaps TRBD1 (5 bases). CDR3 length equals 13 residues. V was cut by 4 bases and J by 9 bases, with 14 bases left in between. Germline CDR1 SGHKS, CDR2 YYEKEE (reference sequence). CDR3 loop: CASSKGVMSEQFF. The CDR3 DNA is TGTGCCAGCAGCAAAGGGGTAATGTCTGAGCAGTTCTTC.

The CDR3 sequence: CAIRLQDDYGYTF. CDR3 DNA sequence: TGTGCCATCCGGCTACAGGATGACTATGGCTACACCTTC. The chain joins TRBV7-2 to TRBJ1-2, with TRBD1 as a possible D gene (5 bases). Per germline, CDR1 SGHTA and CDR2 FQGNSA. The CDR3 contains 13 residues. Trimming removed 10 bases at V and 3 bases at J, with 15 bases between.

The rearrangement links TRBV18 to TRBJ1-2; tentatively, D is TRBD1 (6 bases). The CDR3 runs 13 residues. CDR1 KGHSH and CDR2 LQKENI come from the germline V gene. The ends were cut back, 6 bases at V and 8 bases at J, with 16 bases in the middle. CDR3 sequence reads: CASSQGSNQGYTF. The CDR3 nucleotides are TGTGCCAGCTCCCAGGGGTCCAACCAGGGCTACACCTTC.

The genes are TRBV7-2 and TRBJ2-5; 7 nucleotides align to TRBD2. V lost 5 bases to trimming and J lost 5 bases; unmatched junction nucleotides: 5. This CDR3 comprises 13 residues. Germline-derived CDR1 and CDR2 are SGHTA and FQGNSA. The CDR3 sequence is CASSGGAGETQYF. CDR3 nucleotides: TGTGCCAGCAGCGGGGGAGCGGGGGAGACCCAGTACTTC.

The J gene is TRBJ2-1, the V gene TRBV19; 9 bases map to TRBD2. Germline-derived CDR1 and CDR2 are LNHDA and SQIVND (reference sequence). Unmatched junction bases numbered 7, after V lost 1 base and J lost 3 bases. The CDR3 consists of 17 residues. The CDR3 protein is CASSIGGGTSHYNEQFF. The CDR3 DNA reads as TGTGCCAGTAGTATAGGAGGGGGGACTAGCCACTACAATGAGCAGTTCTTC.

This clone was seen a few times. The rearrangement uses TRBV6-2 or TRBV6-3 and TRBJ1-6; D gene ambiguous. This CDR3 contains 17 residues. The germline CDR1 and CDR2 sequences are MNHEY and SVGEGT. V was trimmed by 0 bases and J by 7 bases, leaving 16 bases between them. The CDR3 here is CASSYSSQRKQNSPLHF. The DNA of the CDR3 is TGTGCCAGCAGTTACTCGTCACAGAGAAAACAAAATTCACCCCTCCACTTT.

The V gene is TRBV3-1 (or the pseudogene TRBV3-2), the J gene TRBJ1-1; maybe TRBD1 (6 bases). V shed 2 bases and J shed 4 bases, with 17 bases lying between them. Germline V CDR1 and CDR2: LGHDT, YNNKEL (reference sequence). The CDR3 covers 16 residues. The CDR3 reads CASSQILTLRGTEAFF. The CDR3 coding sequence is TGTGCCAGCAGCCAAATCCTAACTCTCAGGGGCACTGAAGCTTTCTTT.

This clone was counted between two and nine times. The chain carries TRBV5-5 and TRBJ2-6, with 8 bases fitting TRBD1. The CDR3 covers 17 residues. V shed 4 bases, J shed 4 bases, and the junction held 10 bases outside the gene matches. Germline CDR1 and CDR2: SGHKS and YYEKEE (reference sequence). The DNA for the CDR3 is TGTGCCAGCAGCGTCTGGGACAGGACTACGGGGGCCAACGTCCTGACTTTC. Translating gives CASSVWDRTTGANVLTF. Full variable domain (remainder filled in from reference TRBV5-5 and TRBJ2-6): DAGVTQSPTHLIKTRGQQVTLRCSPISGHKSVSWYQQVLGQGPQFIFQYYEKEERGRGNFPDRFSARQFPNYSSELNVNALLLGDSALYLCASSVWDRTTGANVLTFGAGSRLTVL.

This rearrangement joins TRBV18 to TRBJ2-5; D is uncertain. V was pared by 3 bases and J by 0 bases, with 5 bases between. The CDR3 loop spans 13 amino acids. CDR1 and CDR2 from the germline V gene are KGHSH and LQKENI. This CDR3 is CASSPLDQETQYF. CDR3 coding DNA: TGTGCCAGCTCACCGCTAGACCAAGAGACCCAGTACTTC.

This chain connects TRBV7-9 to TRBJ2-1; 7 bases line up with TRBD2. J gave up 9 bases and V 2 bases, and 10 bases lay outside the gene matches. CDR1 is SEHNR and CDR2 is FQNEAQ in the germline V gene (reference sequence). There are 15 residues in the CDR3. The CDR3 nucleotides read TGTGCCAGCAGCTTAAGGTCGGGGGGAGTAGGTGAGCAGTTCTTC. The encoded protein is CASSLRSGGVGEQFF.

In DNA, the CDR3 is TGCGCCAGCAGCTTGTTCGGTAGACAGGGCGATCGGGAAAAACTGTTTTTT. Its protein is CASSLFGRQGDREKLFF. This rearrangement joins TRBV5-1 to TRBJ1-4; 7 nucleotides line up with TRBD1. The length of the CDR3 is 17 residues. V lost 1 base to trimming and J lost 8 bases; unmatched junction nucleotides: 14. CDR1 is SGHRS and CDR2 is YFSETQ in the germline V gene.

This rearrangement joins TRBV4-1 to TRBJ1-2, with 10 bases matching TRBD1. The CDR3 is 17 residues long. V trimming: 1 base; J trimming: 5 bases; junction bases outside the gene matches: 10. CDR1 is MGHRA, CDR2 YSYEKL, per germline. The CDR3 DNA reads as TGCGCCAGCAGCCAAGGTATTGCCGGGACAGGGGTTTATGGCTACACCTTC. It translates to CASSQGIAGTGVYGYTF.

This clone was counted at least ten times. The rearrangement uses TRBV6-6 and TRBJ2-1; D remains ambiguous. Trimming shortened V by 0 bases and J by 10 bases, and 10 bases separated the two germline ends. Looked up from germline, CDR1 is MNHNY and CDR2 is SVGAGI (reference sequence). CDR3 length: 13 amino acids. The CDR3 coding sequence is TGTGCCAGCAGTTACTCAAGCATTGAGGAGCAGTTCTTC. It encodes CASSYSSIEEQFF.

This chain joins TRBV5-4 and TRBJ1-5; tentative D call: TRBD1 (6 bases). V lost 4 bases and J 7 bases, leaving 24 bases between the germline ends. The CDR3 runs 17 residues. The germline gives CDR1 SGHNT, CDR2 YYREEE (reference sequence). CDR3 amino acids: CASSVGPIQGYLQPQHF. The CDR3 nucleotides read TGTGCCAGCAGCGTTGGCCCGATACAGGGTTATTTGCAGCCCCAGCATTTT.

The rearrangement links TRBV2 to TRBJ2-1; 15 nucleotides match TRBD2. Germline-derived CDR1 and CDR2 are SNHLY and FYNNEI. The CDR3 consists of 17 residues. The junction had 7 bases not matched to a gene; V was cut back by 6 bases and J by 4 bases. This CDR3 is CASREGLAGGSYNEQFF. In nucleotides, the CDR3 is TGTGCCAGCAGAGAGGGACTAGCGGGAGGATCTTACAATGAGCAGTTCTTC. The full variable domain, rest sourced from reference TRBV2 and TRBJ2-1, is EPEVTQTPSHQVTQMGQEVILRCVPISNHLYFYWYRQILGQKVEFLVSFYNNEISEKSEIFDDQFSVERPDGSNFTLKIRSTKLEDSAMYFCASREGLAGGSYNEQFFGPGTRLTVL.